This T cell receptor beta chain stems from a study of shared clonotypes between healthy human individuals. The study's findings and limits: Sampling involved blood alone; tissue repertoires likely differ. Deeper or shallower sequencing was expected to change how clonotypes are shared among donors.

Positively selected for CCR7, the CD45RO-negative cells used as naive CD8 cells excluded terminally differentiated effector memory CD45RA+ cells. It was at deep level that the assay was run. Original handling: Filtering of immunoSEQ junctional sequences could not match full-length read filtering. Clones were sequenced by immunoSEQ multiplex PCR, and TCRdb holds only the in-frame ones, with some missing. V, J and clone size are taken as reported in that table, and D and trimming were inferred from the DNA itself. The sample lists millions of clones; 93% were seen once. Trimming stripped 7 bases from V and 0 bases from J, with 18 bases between. This CDR3 comprises 16 residues. The germline V gene encodes CDR1 LNHDA and CDR2 SQIVND (reference sequence). On this clone itself: No antigen is known for it.

The specimen was naive CD8+ T cells from PBMCs. V usage is TRBV19 and J usage is TRBJ1-1; D unclear. This clonotype was obtained from a man between 18 and 29 years old in good health. Some clones in this sample may be carry-over from other donors' samples. Here the CDR3 reads CASTPRLGGVNTEAFF. The DNA for the CDR3 is TGTGCCAGTACCCCCCGTTTGGGAGGTGTGAACACTGAAGCTTTCTTT.